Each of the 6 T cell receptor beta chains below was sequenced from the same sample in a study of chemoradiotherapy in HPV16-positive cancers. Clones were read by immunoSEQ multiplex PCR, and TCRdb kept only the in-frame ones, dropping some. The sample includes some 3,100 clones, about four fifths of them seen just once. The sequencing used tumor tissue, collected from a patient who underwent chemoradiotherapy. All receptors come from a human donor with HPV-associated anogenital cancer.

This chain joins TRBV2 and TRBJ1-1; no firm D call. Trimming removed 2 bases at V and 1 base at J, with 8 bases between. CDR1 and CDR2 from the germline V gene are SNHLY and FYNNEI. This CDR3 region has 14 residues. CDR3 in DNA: TGTGCCAGCAGTGAAACGGTAGGGAACACTGAAGCTTTCTTT. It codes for CASSETVGNTEAFF.

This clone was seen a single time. The CDR3 reads CASSVEGGRRGTDTQYF. In DNA form, the CDR3 reads TGTGCCAGCAGCGTAGAAGGGGGAAGAAGAGGTACAGATACGCAGTATTTT. The chain joins TRBV9 to TRBJ2-3, with a weak D call TRBD1 (6 bases). The V and J ends lost 0 bases and 3 bases respectively, with 17 bases between them. The V gene's germline CDR1 is SGDLS and CDR2 YYNGEE. CDR3 length: 17 residues.

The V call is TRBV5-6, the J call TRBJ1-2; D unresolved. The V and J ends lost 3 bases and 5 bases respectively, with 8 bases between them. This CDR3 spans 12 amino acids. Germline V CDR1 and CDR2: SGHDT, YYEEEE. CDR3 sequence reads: CASSSSGYGYTF. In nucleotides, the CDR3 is TGTGCCAGCAGCTCGTCGGGTTATGGCTACACCTTC.

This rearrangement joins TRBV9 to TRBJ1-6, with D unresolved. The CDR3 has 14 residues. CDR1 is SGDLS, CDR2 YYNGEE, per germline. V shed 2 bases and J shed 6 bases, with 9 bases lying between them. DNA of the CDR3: TGTGCCAGCAGCGTTCTCGGCAGTAATTCACCCCTCCACTTT. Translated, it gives CASSVLGSNSPLHF.

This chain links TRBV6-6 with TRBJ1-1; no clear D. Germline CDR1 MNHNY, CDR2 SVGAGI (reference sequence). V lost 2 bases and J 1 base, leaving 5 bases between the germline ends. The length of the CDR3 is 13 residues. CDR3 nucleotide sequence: TGTGCCAGCAGTTACGAGGGGAACACTGAAGCTTTCTTT. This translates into CASSYEGNTEAFF.

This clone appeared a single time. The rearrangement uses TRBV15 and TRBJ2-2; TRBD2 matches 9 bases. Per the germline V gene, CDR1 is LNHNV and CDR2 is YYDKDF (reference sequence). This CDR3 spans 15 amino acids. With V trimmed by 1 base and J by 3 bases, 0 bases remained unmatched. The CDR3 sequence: CATSRGLADTGELFF. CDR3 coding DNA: TGTGCCACCAGCAGAGGACTAGCGGACACCGGGGAGCTGTTTTTT. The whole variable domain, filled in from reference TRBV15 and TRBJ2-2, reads DAMVIQNPRYQVTQFGKPVTLSCSQTLNHNVMYWYQQKSSQAPKLLFHYYDKDFNNEADTPDNFQSRRPNTSFCFLDIRSPGLGDTAMYLCATSRGLADTGELFFGEGSRLTVL.